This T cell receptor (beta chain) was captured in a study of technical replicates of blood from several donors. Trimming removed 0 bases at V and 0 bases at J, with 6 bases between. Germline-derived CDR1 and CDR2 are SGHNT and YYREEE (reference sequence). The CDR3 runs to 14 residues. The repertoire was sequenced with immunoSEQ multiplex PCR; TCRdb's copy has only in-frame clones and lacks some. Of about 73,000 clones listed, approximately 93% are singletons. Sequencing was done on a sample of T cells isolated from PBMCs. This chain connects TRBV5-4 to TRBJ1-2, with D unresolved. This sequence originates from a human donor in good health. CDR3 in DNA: TGTGCCAGCAGCTTGGAACAGTCTAACTATGGCTACACCTTC. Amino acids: CASSLEQSNYGYTF. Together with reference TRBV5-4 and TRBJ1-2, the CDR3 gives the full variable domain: ETGVTQSPTHLIKTRGQQVTLRCSSQSGHNTVSWYQQALGQGPQFIFQYYREEENGRGNFPPRFSGLQFPNYSSELNVNALELDDSALYLCASSLEQSNYGYTFGSGTRLTVV.